The text below deals with one T cell receptor (beta chain). This CDR3 spans 14 amino acids. Per the germline V gene, CDR1 is SGHNT and CDR2 is YENEEA. V was clipped by 0 bases and J by 3 bases, with 9 bases between them. This specimen comes from a study of control samples from healthy donors and cancer patients. Data came from immunoSEQ multiplex PCR; TCRdb stores just in-frame clones and leaves some out. The sample carries around 92,000 clones, roughly 82% recorded once. This clonotype was sampled from a man aged 55 to 69 in good health. Sequencing used blood. J is TRBJ2-7 and V is TRBV11-3; D not resolved. CDR3 protein: CASSLDVGDYEQYF. In DNA, the CDR3 is TGTGCCAGCAGCTTAGACGTCGGCGACTACGAGCAGTACTTC.